This T cell receptor (beta chain) appears in the sequencing data of a study of OX40 agonist ivuxolimab in advanced cancers. Study-level information: Mean age about 60 years, range 23 to 79; 82.7% male. Study-level points and caveats: Low clonal expansion, among the lowest seen, marked partial responders at 0.1-3.0 mg/kg.

The data were produced by immunoSEQ multiplex PCR, yet TCRdb's version contains in-frame clones alone and is incomplete. The sample lists about 85,000 clones, approximately 86% occurring once. This clone was seen once. Its antigen is unidentified. Germline loops: CDR1 MDHEN, CDR2 SYDVKM. The CDR3 is made up of 15 amino acids. V was pared by 5 bases and J by 4 bases, with 15 bases between. The gene calls are TRBV28 and TRBJ2-4; either TRBD1 or TRBD2 may fit D (6 bases each). The TCR was taken from an adult with an advanced solid tumor such as melanoma, head and neck, liver or kidney cancer. Sequences were derived from CD4+ or CD8+ T cells sorted from blood, sampled in a trial of the OX40 agonist ivuxolimab. CDR3 protein: CASSLGGSGKNIQYF. DNA for the CDR3: TGTGCCAGCAGTCTGGGGGGCTCGGGTAAAAACATTCAGTACTTC.